This TCR beta chain derives from a study of blood T cell repertoires in COVID-19. Study overall: The United States, Italy and Spain were the sources of the acute and convalescent COVID-19 samples.

TCRdb's copy holds only in-frame clones and misses some; the assay was immunoSEQ multiplex PCR. The sample includes about 330,000 clones, 87% seen only once; the top ten take approximately 5.3%. The length of the CDR3 is 15 residues. The V gene's germline CDR1 is LNHDA and CDR2 SQIVND (reference sequence). J was trimmed by 4 bases and V by 5 bases; bases with no gene match: 6. Enrollees, roughly 18 to 89 years old, lived in roughly 24 US areas. Participant reports of clinical history set cohort assignment. Source material: PBMCs or T cells enriched from blood (not recorded which). The sequence came from a woman aged 25 to 39 who had recovered from COVID-19. The chain joins TRBV19 to TRBJ2-2, with TRBD1 identical over 8 bases. For the CDR3, the DNA is TGTGCCAGTAGTGACCCGGACAGGGTCACCGGGGAGCTGTTTTTT. It translates to CASSDPDRVTGELFF.